This T cell receptor beta chain originates from a study of CD8+CD57+ T cells in acquired aplastic anemia. Germline assignment: CDR1 MDHEN and CDR2 SYDVKM. The CDR3 covers 15 residues. The V end lost 2 bases, the J end lost 5 bases, and 12 bases lay between the germline ends. Profiling that covered TCR beta VDJ and CDR3 relied on genomic DNA as its template. One entry per CDR3 protein, called by TCRdb with MiXCR from the reads. The sample holds about 180,000 distinct CDR3 sequences, over 40% seen once. This clonotype has a handful of counts. Patients sequenced had flow cytometry evidence of CD8+CD57+ cell expansion.

This chain joins TRBV28 and TRBJ2-2; D not resolved. The sequenced sample consisted of sorted CD4+, CD8+, or CD8+CD57+ T cells (not recorded which) from PBMCs. The TCR comes from a human donor with aplastic anemia. The CDR3 region is CASSLDVRRTGELFF. CDR3 in DNA: TGTGCCAGCAGTTTAGACGTCCGGCGGACCGGGGAGCTGTTTTTT.